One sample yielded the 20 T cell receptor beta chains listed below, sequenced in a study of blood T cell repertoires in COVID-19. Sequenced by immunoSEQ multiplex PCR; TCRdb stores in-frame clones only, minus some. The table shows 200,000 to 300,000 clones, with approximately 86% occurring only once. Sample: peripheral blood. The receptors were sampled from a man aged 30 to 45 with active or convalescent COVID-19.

The CDR3 DNA follows: TGTGCCAGCAGTCGATCAGGGGTCGCAACTAATGAAAAACTGTTTTTT. Translation gives CASSRSGVATNEKLFF. This chain links TRBV6-6 with TRBJ1-4, with D possibly being TRBD1 (6 bases). V lost 5 bases to trimming and J lost 0 bases, with 13 bases between them. The CDR3 is 16 amino acids. CDR1 is MNHNY and CDR2 is SVGAGI in the germline V gene (reference sequence).

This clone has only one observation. The CDR3 region is CASSDYGFGEKLFF. CDR3 coding DNA: TGTGCCAGCAGTGATTATGGGTTCGGGGAAAAACTGTTTTTT. The chain is built from TRBV2 and TRBJ1-4, with unresolved D. Trimming stripped 3 bases from V and 8 bases from J, with 13 bases between. Germline V lookup: CDR1 SNHLY, CDR2 FYNNEI. The CDR3 loop spans 14 amino acids.

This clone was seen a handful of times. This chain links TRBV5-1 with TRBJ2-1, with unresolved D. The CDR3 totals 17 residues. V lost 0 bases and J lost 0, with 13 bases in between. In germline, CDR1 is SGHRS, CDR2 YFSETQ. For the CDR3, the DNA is TGCGCCAGCAGCTTGGCTTTTTCGACTTTCTCCTACAATGAGCAGTTCTTC. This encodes CASSLAFSTFSYNEQFF.

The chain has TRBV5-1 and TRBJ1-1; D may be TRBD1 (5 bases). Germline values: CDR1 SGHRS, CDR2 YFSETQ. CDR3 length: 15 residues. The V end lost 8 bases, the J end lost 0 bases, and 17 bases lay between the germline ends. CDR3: CASLSGGIMNTEAFF. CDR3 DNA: TGCGCCAGTTTGTCGGGGGGGATTATGAACACTGAAGCTTTCTTT.

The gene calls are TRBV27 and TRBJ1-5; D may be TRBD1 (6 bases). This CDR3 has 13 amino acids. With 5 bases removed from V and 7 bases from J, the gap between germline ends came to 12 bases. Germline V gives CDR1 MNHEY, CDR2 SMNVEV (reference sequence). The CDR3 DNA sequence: TGTGCCAGCAGTACAGGGATTTGGCAGCCCCAGCATTTT. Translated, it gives CASSTGIWQPQHF.

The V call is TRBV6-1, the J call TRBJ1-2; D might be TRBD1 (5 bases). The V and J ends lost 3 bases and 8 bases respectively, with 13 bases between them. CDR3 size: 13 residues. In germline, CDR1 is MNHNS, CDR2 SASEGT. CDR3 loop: CASSEGRREGYTF. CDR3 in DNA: TGTGCCAGCAGTGAGGGGCGCCGGGAGGGCTACACCTTC.

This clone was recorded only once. The CDR3 nucleotides are TGTGCCAGCAGCTTTGGACTAGCTACTGGAGAGCAGTACTTC. Its protein product is CASSFGLATGEQYF. The gene calls are TRBV5-6 and TRBJ2-7; 8 nucleotides align to TRBD2. The V and J ends lost 2 bases and 7 bases, in that order; junction bases with no gene match: 8. Germline V gene lookup returns CDR1 SGHDT and CDR2 YYEEEE. The CDR3 length is 14 residues.

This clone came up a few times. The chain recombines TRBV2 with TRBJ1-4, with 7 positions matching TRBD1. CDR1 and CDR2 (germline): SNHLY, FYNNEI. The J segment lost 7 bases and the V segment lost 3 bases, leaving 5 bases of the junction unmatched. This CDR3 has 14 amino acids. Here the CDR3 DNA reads TGTGCCAGCAGTGAGACAGGGTCTTTTGAAAAACTGTTTTTT. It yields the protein CASSETGSFEKLFF.

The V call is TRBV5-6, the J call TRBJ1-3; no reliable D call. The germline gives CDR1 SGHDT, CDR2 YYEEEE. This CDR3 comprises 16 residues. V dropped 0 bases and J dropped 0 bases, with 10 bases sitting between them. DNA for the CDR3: TGTGCCAGCAGCTTGGATATGACACGCTCTGGAAACACCATATATTTT. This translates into CASSLDMTRSGNTIYF.

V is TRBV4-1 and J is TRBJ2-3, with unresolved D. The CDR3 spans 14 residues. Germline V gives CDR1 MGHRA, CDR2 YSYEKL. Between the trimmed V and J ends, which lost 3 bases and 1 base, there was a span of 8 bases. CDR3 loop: CASSQHSRTDTQYF. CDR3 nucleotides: TGCGCCAGCAGCCAGCACTCTCGCACAGATACGCAGTATTTT.

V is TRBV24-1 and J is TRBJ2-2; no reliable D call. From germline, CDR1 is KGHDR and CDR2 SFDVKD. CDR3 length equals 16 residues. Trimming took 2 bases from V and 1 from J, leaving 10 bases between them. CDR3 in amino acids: CATSDSRYQNTGELFF. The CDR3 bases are TGTGCCACCAGTGATTCTCGCTATCAGAACACCGGGGAGCTGTTTTTT.

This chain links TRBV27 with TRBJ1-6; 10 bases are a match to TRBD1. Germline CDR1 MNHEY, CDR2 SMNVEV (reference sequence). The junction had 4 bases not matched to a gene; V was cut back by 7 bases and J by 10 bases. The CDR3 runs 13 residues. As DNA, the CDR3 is TGTGCCAGCACCGGGACAGGGGACTCACCCCTCCACTTT. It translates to CASTGTGDSPLHF.

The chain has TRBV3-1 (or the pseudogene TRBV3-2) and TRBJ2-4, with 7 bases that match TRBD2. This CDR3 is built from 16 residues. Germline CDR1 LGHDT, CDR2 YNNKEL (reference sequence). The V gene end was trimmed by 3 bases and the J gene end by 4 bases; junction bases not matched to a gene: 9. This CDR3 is CASSHFLAGDKNIQYF. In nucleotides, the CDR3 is TGTGCCAGCAGCCATTTCCTGGCGGGGGATAAAAACATTCAGTACTTC.

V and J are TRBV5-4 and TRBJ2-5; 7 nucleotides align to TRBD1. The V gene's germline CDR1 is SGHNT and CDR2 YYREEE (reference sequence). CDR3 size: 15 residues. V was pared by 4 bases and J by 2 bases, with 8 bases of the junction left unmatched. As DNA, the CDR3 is TGTGCCAGCAGCCATTTGGGGACAGATCAAGAGACCCAGTACTTC. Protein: CASSHLGTDQETQYF.

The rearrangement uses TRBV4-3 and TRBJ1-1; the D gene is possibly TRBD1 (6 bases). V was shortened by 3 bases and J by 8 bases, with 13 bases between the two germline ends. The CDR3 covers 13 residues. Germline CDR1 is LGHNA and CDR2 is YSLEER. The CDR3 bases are TGCGCCAGCAGCCACGTGGGGGGGACAGAAGCTTTCTTT. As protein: CASSHVGGTEAFF.

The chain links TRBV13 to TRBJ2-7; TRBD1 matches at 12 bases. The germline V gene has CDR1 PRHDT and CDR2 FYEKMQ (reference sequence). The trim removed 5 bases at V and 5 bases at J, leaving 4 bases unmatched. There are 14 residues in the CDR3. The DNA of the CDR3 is TGTGCCAGCAGCGGGGGGACAGGGGGCCACGAGCAGTACTTC. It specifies CASSGGTGGHEQYF.

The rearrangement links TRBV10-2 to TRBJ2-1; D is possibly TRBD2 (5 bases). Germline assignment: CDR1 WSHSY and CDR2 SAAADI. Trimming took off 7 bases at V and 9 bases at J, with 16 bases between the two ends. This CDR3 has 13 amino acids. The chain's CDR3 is CASNGLAAAEQFF. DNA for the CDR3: TGCGCCAGCAATGGTCTAGCTGCGGCTGAGCAGTTCTTC.

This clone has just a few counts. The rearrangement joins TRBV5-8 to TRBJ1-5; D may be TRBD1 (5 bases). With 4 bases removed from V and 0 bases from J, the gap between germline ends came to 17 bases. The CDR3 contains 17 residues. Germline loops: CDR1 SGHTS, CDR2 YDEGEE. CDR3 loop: CASSRIGGGDSNQPQHF. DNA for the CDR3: TGTGCCAGCAGCCGAATCGGGGGAGGGGATAGCAATCAGCCCCAGCATTTT. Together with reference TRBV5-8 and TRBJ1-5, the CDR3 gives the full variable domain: EAGVTQSPTHLIKTRGQQATLRCSPISGHTSVYWYQQALGLGLQFLLWYDEGEERNRGNFPPRFSGRQFPNYSSELNVNALELEDSALYLCASSRIGGGDSNQPQHFGDGTRLSIL.

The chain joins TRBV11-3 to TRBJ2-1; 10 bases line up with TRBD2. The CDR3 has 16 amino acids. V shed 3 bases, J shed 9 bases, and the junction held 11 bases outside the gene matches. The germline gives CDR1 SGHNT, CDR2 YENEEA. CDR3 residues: CASSLGGLAGEVEQFF. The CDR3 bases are TGTGCCAGCAGCTTGGGTGGGCTAGCGGGGGAGGTTGAGCAGTTCTTC.

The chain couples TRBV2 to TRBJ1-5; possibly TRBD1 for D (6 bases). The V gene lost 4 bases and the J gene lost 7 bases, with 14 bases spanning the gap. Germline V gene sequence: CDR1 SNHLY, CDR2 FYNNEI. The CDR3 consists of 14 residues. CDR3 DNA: TGTGCCAGCAGTGCAGGGGAGAGGGGACAGCCCCAGCATTTT. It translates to CASSAGERGQPQHF.